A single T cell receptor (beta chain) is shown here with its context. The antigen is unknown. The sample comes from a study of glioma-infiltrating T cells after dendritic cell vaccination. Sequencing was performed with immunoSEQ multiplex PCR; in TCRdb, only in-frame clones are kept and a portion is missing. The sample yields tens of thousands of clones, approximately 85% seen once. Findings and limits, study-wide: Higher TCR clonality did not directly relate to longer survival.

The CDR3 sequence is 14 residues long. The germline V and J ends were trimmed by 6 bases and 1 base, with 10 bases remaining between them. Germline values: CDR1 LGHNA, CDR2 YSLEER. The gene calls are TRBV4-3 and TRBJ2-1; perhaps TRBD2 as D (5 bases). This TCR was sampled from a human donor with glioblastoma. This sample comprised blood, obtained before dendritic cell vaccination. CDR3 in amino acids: CASRGPGSYNEQFF. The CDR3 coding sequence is TGCGCCAGCAGGGGTCCGGGATCCTACAATGAGCAGTTCTTC.